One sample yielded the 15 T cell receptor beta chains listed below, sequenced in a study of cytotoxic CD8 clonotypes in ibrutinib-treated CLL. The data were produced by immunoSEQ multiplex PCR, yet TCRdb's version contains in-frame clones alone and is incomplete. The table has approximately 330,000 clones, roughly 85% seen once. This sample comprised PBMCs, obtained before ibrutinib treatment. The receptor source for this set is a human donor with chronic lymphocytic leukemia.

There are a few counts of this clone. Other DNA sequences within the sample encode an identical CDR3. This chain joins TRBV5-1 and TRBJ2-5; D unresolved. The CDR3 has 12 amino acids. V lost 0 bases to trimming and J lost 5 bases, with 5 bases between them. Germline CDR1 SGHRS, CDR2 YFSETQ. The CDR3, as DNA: TGCGCCAGCAGCTTGGCCGGGGAGACCCAGTACTTC. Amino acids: CASSLAGETQYF.

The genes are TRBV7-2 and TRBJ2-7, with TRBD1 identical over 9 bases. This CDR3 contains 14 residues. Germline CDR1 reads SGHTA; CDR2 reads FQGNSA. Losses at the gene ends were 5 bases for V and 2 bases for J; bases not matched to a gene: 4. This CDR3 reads CASSPRTGAYEQYF. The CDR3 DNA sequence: TGTGCCAGCAGCCCAAGGACAGGGGCCTACGAGCAGTACTTC.

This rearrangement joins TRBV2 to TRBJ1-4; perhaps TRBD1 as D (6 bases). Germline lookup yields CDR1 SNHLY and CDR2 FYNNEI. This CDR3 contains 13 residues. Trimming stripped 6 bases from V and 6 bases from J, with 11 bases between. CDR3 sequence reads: CASRPHRDEKLFF. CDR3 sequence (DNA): TGTGCCAGCAGGCCTCACAGGGATGAAAAACTGTTTTTT.

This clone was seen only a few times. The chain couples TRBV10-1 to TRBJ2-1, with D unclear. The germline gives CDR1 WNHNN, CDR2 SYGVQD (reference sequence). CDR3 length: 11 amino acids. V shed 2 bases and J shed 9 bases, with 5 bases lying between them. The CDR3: CASSEGFEQFF. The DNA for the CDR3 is TGCGCCAGCAGTGAGGGGTTTGAGCAGTTCTTC.

The CDR3 sequence is CAWSVTGGPRETQYF. The CDR3 nucleotides are TGTGCCTGGAGTGTCACGGGAGGGCCGCGGGAGACCCAGTACTTC. This chain uses TRBV30 with TRBJ2-5, with 8 bases identical to TRBD2. CDR1 is GTSNPN and CDR2 is SVGIG in the germline V gene (reference sequence). The V segment lost 0 bases and the J segment 5 bases; nucleotides outside the gene matches: 8. The CDR3 is made up of 15 amino acids.

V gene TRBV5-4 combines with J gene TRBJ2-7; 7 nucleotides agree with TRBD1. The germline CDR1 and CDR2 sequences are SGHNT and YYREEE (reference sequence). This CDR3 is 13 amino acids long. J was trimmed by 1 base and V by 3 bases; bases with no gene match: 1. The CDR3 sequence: CASSWTGSYEQYF. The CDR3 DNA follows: TGTGCCAGCAGCTGGACAGGATCCTACGAGCAGTACTTC.

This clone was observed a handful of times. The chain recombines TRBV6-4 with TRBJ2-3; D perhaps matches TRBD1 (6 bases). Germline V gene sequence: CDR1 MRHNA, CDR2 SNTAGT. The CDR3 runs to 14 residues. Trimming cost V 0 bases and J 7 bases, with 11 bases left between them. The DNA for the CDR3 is TGTGCCAGCAGTGACTCTGGACAGTCACATACGCAGTATTTT. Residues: CASSDSGQSHTQYF.

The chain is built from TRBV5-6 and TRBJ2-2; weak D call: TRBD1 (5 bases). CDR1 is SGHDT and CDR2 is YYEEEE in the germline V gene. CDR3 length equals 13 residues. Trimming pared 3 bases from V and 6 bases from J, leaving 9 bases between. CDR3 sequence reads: CASSSRGPGELFF. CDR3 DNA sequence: TGTGCCAGCAGCTCAAGGGGTCCCGGGGAGCTGTTTTTT.

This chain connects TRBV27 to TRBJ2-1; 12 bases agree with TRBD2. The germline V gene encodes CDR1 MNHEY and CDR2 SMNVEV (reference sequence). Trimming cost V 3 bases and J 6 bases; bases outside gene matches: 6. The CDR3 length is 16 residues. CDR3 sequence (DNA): TGTGCCAGCAGTTTTCGACTAGCGGGAGAGACCAATGAGCAGTTCTTC. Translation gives CASSFRLAGETNEQFF.

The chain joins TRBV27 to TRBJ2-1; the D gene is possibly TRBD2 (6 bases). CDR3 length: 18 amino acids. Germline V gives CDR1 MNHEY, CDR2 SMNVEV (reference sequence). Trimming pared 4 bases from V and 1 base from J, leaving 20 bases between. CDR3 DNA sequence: TGTGCCAGCAGTTCACCCGACTTGACTAGAGGGTCCTACAATGAGCAGTTCTTC. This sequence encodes CASSSPDLTRGSYNEQFF.

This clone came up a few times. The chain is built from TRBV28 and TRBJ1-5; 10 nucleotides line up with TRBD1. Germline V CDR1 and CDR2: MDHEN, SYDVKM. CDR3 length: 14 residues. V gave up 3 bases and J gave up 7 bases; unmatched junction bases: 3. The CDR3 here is CASSLDRGDQPQHF. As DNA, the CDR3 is TGTGCCAGCAGTTTGGACAGGGGGGACCAGCCCCAGCATTTT.

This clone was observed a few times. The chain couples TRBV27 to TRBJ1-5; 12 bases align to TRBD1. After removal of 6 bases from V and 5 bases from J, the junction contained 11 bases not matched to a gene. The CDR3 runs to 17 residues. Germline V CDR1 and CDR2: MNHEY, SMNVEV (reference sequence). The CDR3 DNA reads TGTGCCAGCAGATCCGGGACAGGGGGCTCTTGGTATCAGCCCCAGCATTTT. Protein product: CASRSGTGGSWYQPQHF.

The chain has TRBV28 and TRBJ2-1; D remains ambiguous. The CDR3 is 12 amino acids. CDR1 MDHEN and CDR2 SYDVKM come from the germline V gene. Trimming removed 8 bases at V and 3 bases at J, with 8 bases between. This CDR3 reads CASLNSYNEQFF. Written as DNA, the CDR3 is TGTGCCAGCTTAAACAGCTACAATGAGCAGTTCTTC.

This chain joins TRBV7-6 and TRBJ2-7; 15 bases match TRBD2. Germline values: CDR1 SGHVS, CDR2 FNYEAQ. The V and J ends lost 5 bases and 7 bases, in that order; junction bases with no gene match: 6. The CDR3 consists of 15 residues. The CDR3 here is CASSGTSGGLREQYF. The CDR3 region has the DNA TGTGCCAGCAGCGGGACTAGCGGGGGGCTACGGGAGCAGTACTTC. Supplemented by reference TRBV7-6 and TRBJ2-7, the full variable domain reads GAGVSQSPRYKVTKRGQDVALRCDPISGHVSLYWYRQALGQGPEFLTYFNYEAQQDKSGLPNDRFSAERPEGSISTLTIQRTEQRDSAMYRCASSGTSGGLREQYFGPGTRLTVT.

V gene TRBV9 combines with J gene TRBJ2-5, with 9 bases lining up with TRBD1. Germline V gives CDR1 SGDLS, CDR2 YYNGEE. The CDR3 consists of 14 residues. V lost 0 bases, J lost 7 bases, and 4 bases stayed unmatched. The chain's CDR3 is CASSVERQGGTQYF. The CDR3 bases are TGTGCCAGCAGCGTAGAAAGACAGGGGGGGACCCAGTACTTC. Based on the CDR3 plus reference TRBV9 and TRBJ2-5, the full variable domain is DSGVTQTPKHLITATGQRVTLRCSPRSGDLSVYWYQQSLDQGLQFLIQYYNGEERAKGNILERFSAQQFPDLHSELNLSSLELGDSALYFCASSVERQGGTQYFGPGTRLLVL.